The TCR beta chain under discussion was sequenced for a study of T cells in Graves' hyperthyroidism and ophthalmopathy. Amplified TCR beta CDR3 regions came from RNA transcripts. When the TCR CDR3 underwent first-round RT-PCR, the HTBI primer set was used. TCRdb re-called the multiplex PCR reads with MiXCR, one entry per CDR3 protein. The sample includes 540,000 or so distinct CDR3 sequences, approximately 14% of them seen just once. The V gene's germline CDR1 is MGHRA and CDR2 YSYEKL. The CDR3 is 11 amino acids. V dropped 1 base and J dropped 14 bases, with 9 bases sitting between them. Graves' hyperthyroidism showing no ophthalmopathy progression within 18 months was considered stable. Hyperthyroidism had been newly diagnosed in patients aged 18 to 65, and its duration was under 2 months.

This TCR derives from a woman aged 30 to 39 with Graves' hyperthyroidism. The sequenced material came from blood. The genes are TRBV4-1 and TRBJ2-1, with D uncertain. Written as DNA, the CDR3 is TGCGCCAGCAGCCAAGGGTCCTGGGAGTTCTTC. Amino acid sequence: CASSQGSWEFF.